Here is one T cell receptor beta chain with its context. Its antigen is still unknown. These data originate in a study of beta chain features in type 1 diabetes. Study-wide findings and caveats: When VDJ junctions were examined, type 1 diabetes patients showed fewer insertions and more deletions. PCR may have favored shorter templates equally in patients and controls.

TCRB transcripts that were expressed got sequenced, as all of the isolated RNA had been reverse transcribed. About 3.4 million reads per sample on average were obtained from naive, central memory and regulatory T cell samples. The assay was immunoSEQ multiplex PCR, and TCRdb's table has in-frame clones only and misses some. The repertoire has about 370,000 clones, roughly 16% of them found once; the top ten carry under 0.02%. Germline CDR1 MNHNY, CDR2 SVGAGI (reference sequence). The CDR3 is made up of 16 amino acids. The trim removed 6 bases at V and 4 bases at J, leaving 12 bases unmatched. Every donor provided one heparinised blood draw, which averaged approximately 120 mL.

The clonotype comes from a woman between 18 and 30 years old in good health. The specimen was naive CD4+ T cells from blood. This chain connects TRBV6-6 to TRBJ2-1, with 7 bases that match TRBD2. As DNA, the CDR3 is TGTGCCAGCAGGCCAACTAGGGGAGGGTGGTACAATGAGCAGTTCTTC. Amino acid sequence: CASRPTRGGWYNEQFF.